The 5 T cell receptor beta chains below were found in one sample sequenced in a study of blood T cell repertoires in COVID-19. Sequencing used immunoSEQ multiplex PCR; TCRdb keeps in-frame clones, though not all of them. The table has about 280,000 clones, over 75% seen once. What was sequenced was peripheral blood. The receptor source for this set is a young man with active or convalescent COVID-19.

J is TRBJ1-6 and V is TRBV19, with TRBD1 matching over 7 bases. CDR3 length: 14 residues. Germline V gene lookup returns CDR1 LNHDA and CDR2 SQIVND (reference sequence). V lost 4 bases, J lost 14 bases, and 11 bases stayed unmatched. DNA of the CDR3: TGTGCCAGTAGTACAATAGGGGGCTGGCCAGCCCTCCACTTT. It specifies CASSTIGGWPALHF.

The chain has TRBV2 and TRBJ1-6; TRBD1 agrees at 11 bases. The CDR3 is 15 residues long. The junction had 10 bases not matched to a gene; V was cut back by 8 bases and J by 10 bases. Germline V gene sequence: CDR1 SNHLY, CDR2 FYNNEI. The DNA of the CDR3 is TGTGCCAGCTTACGAGGACAGGGGGCAAGGTCACCCCTCCACTTT. This encodes CASLRGQGARSPLHF.

The rearrangement links TRBV10-2 to TRBJ1-1; possible D gene TRBD1, 5 bases. Germline CDR1 and CDR2: WSHSY and SAAADI. The CDR3 is made up of 12 amino acids. Trimming took 8 bases from V and 0 from J, leaving 7 bases between them. The CDR3 DNA reads as TGCGCCAGCCGGACACTGAACACTGAAGCTTTCTTT. It specifies CASRTLNTEAFF.

The genes are TRBV7-8 and TRBJ2-1; 7 nucleotides agree with TRBD2. Germline-derived CDR1 and CDR2 are SGHVS and FQNEAQ. The ends lost 2 bases at V and 0 bases at J; junction bases unmatched: 1. The CDR3 length is 15 residues. The DNA for the CDR3 is TGTGCCAGCAGCTTAAGCGGGACCTCCTACAATGAGCAGTTCTTC. Translation: CASSLSGTSYNEQFF.

J is TRBJ1-2 and V is TRBV5-1; no reliable D call. This CDR3 is 13 amino acids long. Per the germline V gene, CDR1 is SGHRS and CDR2 is YFSETQ. V was pared by 2 bases and J by 0 bases, with 5 bases between. The CDR3 nucleotides read TGCGCCAGCAGCTTTGCGCCTAACTATGGCTACACCTTC. Translated, it gives CASSFAPNYGYTF.